The clone carrying this T cell receptor (beta chain) appeared a few times. The antigen remains unidentified. This sample is drawn from a study of spatial heterogeneity in lung cancer. General observations from the study: Ubiquitous expanded tumor TCRs were observed in blood more at resection than follow-up.

Time point denoted: blood at routine non-recurrence follow-up after resection. A single record per CDR3 protein comes from TCRdb applying MiXCR to the 5' RACE reads. Of roughly 72,000 distinct CDR3 sequences in the sample, about 9.5% were seen once. This CDR3 has 14 residues. The V end lost 3 bases, the J end lost 3 bases, and 9 bases lay between the germline ends. Germline V gives CDR1 MDHEN, CDR2 SYDVKM. This sample comprised PBMCs, obtained at follow-up. V and J are TRBV28 and TRBJ2-1; D call uncertain. The source of this sequence is a female donor with early-stage non-small cell lung cancer. CDR3 residues: CASSFPANYNEQFF. The CDR3 DNA reads as TGTGCCAGCAGTTTCCCGGCTAACTACAATGAGCAGTTCTTC.